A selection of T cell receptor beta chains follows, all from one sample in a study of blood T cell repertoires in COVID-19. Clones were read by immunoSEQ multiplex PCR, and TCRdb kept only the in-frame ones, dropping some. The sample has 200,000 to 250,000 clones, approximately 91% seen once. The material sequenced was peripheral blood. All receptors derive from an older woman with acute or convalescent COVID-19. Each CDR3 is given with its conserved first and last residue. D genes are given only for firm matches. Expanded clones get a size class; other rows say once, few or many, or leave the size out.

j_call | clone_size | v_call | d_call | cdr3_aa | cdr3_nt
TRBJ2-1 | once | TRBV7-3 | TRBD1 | CASSPDRGLYNEQFF | TGTGCCAGCAGCCCAGACAGGGGACTTTACAATGAGCAGTTCTTC
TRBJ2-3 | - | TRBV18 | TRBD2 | CASSPRTSGTDTQYF | TGTGCCAGCTCACCACGGACTAGCGGAACAGATACGCAGTATTTT
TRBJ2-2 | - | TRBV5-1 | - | CASDGGSVTGELFF | TGCGCCAGCGATGGGGGCAGCGTGACCGGGGAGCTGTTTTTT
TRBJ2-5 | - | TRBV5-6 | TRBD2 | CASSKLADFQETQYF | TGTGCCAGCAGCAAGCTAGCGGACTTCCAAGAGACCCAGTACTTC
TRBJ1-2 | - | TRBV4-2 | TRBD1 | CASSQVMGQVNYGYTF | TGTGCCAGCAGCCAAGTTATGGGACAGGTAAACTATGGCTACACCTTC
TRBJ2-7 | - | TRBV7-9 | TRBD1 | CASSYLPGQGPTYEQYF | TGTGCCAGCAGCTATTTACCGGGACAGGGACCTACCTACGAGCAGTACTTC
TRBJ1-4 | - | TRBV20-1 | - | CSASSGDQGDEKLFF | TGCAGTGCTAGTTCGGGGGATCAAGGCGATGAAAAACTGTTTTTT
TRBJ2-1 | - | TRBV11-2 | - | CASSHRLTSSYNEQFF | TGTGCCAGCAGCCACCGACTCACTAGCTCCTACAATGAGCAGTTCTTC
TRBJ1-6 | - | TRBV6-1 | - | CASSEVGYNSPLHF | TGTGCCAGCAGTGAGGTCGGTTATAATTCACCCCTCCACTTT
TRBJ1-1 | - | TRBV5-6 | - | CASSLGDRNTEAFF | TGTGCCAGCAGCTTGGGTGACAGGAACACTGAAGCTTTCTTT
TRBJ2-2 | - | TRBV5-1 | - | CASSFGTSNTGELFF | TGCGCCAGCAGCTTTGGGACTTCGAACACCGGGGAGCTGTTTTTT
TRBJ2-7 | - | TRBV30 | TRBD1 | CAWWDRGTYEQYF | TGTGCCTGGTGGGACAGGGGCACCTACGAGCAGTACTTC
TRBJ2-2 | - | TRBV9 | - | CASSVFSQITGELFF | TGTGCCAGCAGCGTTTTCTCACAAATCACCGGGGAGCTGTTTTTT
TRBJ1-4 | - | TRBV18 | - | CASSPSLNEKLFF | TGTGCCAGCTCACCCTCTTTGAATGAAAAACTGTTTTTT
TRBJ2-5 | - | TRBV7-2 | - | CASSLAQTDQETQYF | TGTGCCAGCAGCTTAGCGCAGACAGACCAAGAGACCCAGTACTTC
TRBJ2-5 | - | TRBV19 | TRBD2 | CASSTGLAGGTETQYF | TGTGCCAGTAGTACCGGTCTAGCGGGGGGTACGGAGACCCAGTACTTC
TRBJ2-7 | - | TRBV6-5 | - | CASSRGPGDEQYF | TGTGCCAGCTCGCGGGGGCCCGGAGACGAGCAGTACTTC
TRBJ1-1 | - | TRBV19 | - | CASNMKGVRTEAFF | TGTGCCAGTAATATGAAGGGGGTTCGCACTGAAGCTTTCTTT
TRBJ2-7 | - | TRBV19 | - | CASSIWAGGTYEQYF | TGTGCCAGTAGTATTTGGGCAGGGGGGACCTACGAGCAGTACTTC
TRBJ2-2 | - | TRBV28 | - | CASSLGGYTGELFF | TGTGCCAGCAGTCTGGGCGGGTATACCGGGGAGCTGTTTTTT
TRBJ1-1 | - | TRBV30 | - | CAWSVVLGRTEAFF | TGTGCCTGGAGTGTAGTTCTGGGCAGGACTGAAGCTTTCTTT
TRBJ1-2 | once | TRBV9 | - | CASSVAERVDYGYTF | TGTGCCAGCAGCGTAGCTGAGAGGGTCGACTATGGCTACACCTTC
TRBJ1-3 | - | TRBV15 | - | CATSRDPNTEGRLGNTIYF | TGTGCCACCAGCAGAGATCCAAATACGGAGGGACGCCTGGGAAACACCATATATTTT
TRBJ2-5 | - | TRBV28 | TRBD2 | CASQVPGGETQYF | TGTGCCAGCCAAGTTCCGGGGGGGGAGACCCAGTACTTC
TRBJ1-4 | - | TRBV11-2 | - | CASSFPHRAKGEKLFF | TGTGCCAGCAGCTTTCCCCACAGGGCCAAGGGGGAAAAACTGTTTTTT
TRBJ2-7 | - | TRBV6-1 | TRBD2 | CASSDRTSGGSYEQYF | TGTGCCAGCAGTGATCGTACTAGCGGGGGTTCCTACGAGCAGTACTTC
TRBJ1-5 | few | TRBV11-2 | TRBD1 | CASSHTGGGGEPQHF | TGTGCCAGCAGTCATACAGGGGGCGGAGGTGAGCCCCAGCATTTT
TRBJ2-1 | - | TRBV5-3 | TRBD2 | CARSLNGLAGRNEQFF | TGTGCCAGAAGCTTGAACGGACTAGCGGGGAGAAATGAGCAGTTCTTC
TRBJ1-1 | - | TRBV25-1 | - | CASSKQGSTEAFF | TGTGCCAGCAGTAAACAGGGTTCCACTGAAGCTTTCTTT
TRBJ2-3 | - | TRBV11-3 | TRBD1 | CASSLGRTGSTDTQYF | TGTGCCAGCAGCTTAGGGAGGACAGGGAGCACAGATACGCAGTATTTT
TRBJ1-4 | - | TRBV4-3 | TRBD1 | CASSPGGQGASNEKLFF | TGCGCCAGCAGCCCGGGCGGACAGGGGGCTTCTAATGAAAAACTGTTTTTT
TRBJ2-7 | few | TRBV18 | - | CASSWAGKYYEQYF | TGTGCCAGCTCATGGGCAGGAAAGTACTACGAGCAGTACTTC
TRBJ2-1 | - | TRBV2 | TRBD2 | CASSGTHGRTYNEQFF | TGTGCCAGCAGTGGAACGCACGGGAGGACCTACAATGAGCAGTTCTTC
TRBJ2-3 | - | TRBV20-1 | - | CSASKAVSSGTDTQYF | TGCAGTGCTAGTAAGGCGGTTTCGAGTGGCACAGATACGCAGTATTTT
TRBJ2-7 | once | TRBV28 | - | CASIGGRGSYEQYF | TGTGCCAGCATCGGAGGGAGGGGGTCCTACGAGCAGTACTTC
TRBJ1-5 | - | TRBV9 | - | CASSVEDSNQPQHF | TGTGCCAGCAGCGTGGAGGACAGCAATCAGCCCCAGCATTTT
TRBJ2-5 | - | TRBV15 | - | CATSRVYKETQYF | TGTGCCACCAGCAGAGTTTACAAGGAGACCCAGTACTTC
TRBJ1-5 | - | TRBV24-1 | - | CATSESNQPQHF | TGTGCCACCAGTGAGTCTAATCAGCCCCAGCATTTT
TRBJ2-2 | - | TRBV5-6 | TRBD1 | CASRPRQGGRTGELFF | TGTGCCAGCAGACCTAGACAGGGCGGTAGGACCGGGGAGCTGTTTTTT
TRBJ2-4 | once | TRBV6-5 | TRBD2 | CATSLAGGNIQYF | TGTGCCACATCATTAGCGGGAGGCAACATTCAGTACTTC
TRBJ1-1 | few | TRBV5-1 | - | CASRGVGGGDTEAFF | TGCGCCAGCAGAGGGGTCGGCGGGGGCGACACTGAAGCTTTCTTT
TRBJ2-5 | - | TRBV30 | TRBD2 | CAWSPGLAEETQYF | TGTGCCTGGAGTCCTGGACTAGCCGAAGAGACCCAGTACTTC
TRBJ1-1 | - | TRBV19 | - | CASSISGAMNTEAFF | TGTGCCAGTAGTATATCAGGGGCTATGAACACTGAAGCTTTCTTT
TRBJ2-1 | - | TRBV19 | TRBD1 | CASRGTGRNEQFF | TGTGCCAGTAGGGGGACAGGCCGCAATGAGCAGTTCTTC
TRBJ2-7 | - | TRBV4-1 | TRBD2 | CASSQGSASGGAYEQYF | TGCGCCAGCAGCCAAGGTTCGGCTAGCGGGGGGGCTTACGAGCAGTACTTC
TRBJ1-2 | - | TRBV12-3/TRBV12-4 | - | CASSRVRRYGYTF | TGTGCCAGCAGCCGGGTCCGGCGCTATGGCTACACCTTC
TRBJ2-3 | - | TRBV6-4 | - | CASSDSGDSKSTDTQYF | TGTGCCAGCAGTGACTCGGGGGACTCCAAGAGCACAGATACGCAGTATTTT
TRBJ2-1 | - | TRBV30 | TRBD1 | CAWSNRGLGEQFF | TGTGCCTGGTCTAACAGGGGGCTGGGTGAGCAGTTCTTC
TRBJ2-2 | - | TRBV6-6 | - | CASSYQGTNTGELFF | TGTGCCAGCAGTTATCAGGGAACGAACACCGGGGAGCTGTTTTTT
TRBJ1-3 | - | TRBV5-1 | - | CASSTDKSSGNTIYF | TGCGCCAGCAGCACGGACAAGAGCTCTGGAAACACCATATATTTT
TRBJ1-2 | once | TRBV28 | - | CASSFPGIYGYTF | TGTGCCAGCAGTTTCCCAGGGATCTATGGCTACACCTTC
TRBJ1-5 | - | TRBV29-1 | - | CSVKYSNQPQHF | TGCAGCGTAAAATATAGCAATCAGCCCCAGCATTTT
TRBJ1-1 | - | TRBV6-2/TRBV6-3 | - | CASSSRQGLGSTEAFF | TGTGCCAGCAGTTCCCGGCAGGGCTTGGGGTCCACTGAAGCTTTCTTT
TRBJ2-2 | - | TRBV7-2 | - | CASSLVGSPTGELFF | TGTGCCAGCAGCTTAGTCGGTTCCCCTACCGGGGAGCTGTTTTTT